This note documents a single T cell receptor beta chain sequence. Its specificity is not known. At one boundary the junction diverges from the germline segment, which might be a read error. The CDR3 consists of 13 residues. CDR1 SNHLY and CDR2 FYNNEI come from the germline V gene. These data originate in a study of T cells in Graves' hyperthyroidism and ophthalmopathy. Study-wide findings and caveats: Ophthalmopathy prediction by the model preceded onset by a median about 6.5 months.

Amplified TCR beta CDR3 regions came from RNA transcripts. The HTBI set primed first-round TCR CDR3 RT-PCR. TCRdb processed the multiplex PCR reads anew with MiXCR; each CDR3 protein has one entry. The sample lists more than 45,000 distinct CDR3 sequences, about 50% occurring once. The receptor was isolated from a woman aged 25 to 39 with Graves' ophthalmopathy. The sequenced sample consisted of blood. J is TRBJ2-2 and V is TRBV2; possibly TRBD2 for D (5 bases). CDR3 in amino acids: CASRQIHTGELSF. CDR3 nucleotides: TGTGCCAGCAGACAAATTCACACCGGGGAGCTGTCTTTT.